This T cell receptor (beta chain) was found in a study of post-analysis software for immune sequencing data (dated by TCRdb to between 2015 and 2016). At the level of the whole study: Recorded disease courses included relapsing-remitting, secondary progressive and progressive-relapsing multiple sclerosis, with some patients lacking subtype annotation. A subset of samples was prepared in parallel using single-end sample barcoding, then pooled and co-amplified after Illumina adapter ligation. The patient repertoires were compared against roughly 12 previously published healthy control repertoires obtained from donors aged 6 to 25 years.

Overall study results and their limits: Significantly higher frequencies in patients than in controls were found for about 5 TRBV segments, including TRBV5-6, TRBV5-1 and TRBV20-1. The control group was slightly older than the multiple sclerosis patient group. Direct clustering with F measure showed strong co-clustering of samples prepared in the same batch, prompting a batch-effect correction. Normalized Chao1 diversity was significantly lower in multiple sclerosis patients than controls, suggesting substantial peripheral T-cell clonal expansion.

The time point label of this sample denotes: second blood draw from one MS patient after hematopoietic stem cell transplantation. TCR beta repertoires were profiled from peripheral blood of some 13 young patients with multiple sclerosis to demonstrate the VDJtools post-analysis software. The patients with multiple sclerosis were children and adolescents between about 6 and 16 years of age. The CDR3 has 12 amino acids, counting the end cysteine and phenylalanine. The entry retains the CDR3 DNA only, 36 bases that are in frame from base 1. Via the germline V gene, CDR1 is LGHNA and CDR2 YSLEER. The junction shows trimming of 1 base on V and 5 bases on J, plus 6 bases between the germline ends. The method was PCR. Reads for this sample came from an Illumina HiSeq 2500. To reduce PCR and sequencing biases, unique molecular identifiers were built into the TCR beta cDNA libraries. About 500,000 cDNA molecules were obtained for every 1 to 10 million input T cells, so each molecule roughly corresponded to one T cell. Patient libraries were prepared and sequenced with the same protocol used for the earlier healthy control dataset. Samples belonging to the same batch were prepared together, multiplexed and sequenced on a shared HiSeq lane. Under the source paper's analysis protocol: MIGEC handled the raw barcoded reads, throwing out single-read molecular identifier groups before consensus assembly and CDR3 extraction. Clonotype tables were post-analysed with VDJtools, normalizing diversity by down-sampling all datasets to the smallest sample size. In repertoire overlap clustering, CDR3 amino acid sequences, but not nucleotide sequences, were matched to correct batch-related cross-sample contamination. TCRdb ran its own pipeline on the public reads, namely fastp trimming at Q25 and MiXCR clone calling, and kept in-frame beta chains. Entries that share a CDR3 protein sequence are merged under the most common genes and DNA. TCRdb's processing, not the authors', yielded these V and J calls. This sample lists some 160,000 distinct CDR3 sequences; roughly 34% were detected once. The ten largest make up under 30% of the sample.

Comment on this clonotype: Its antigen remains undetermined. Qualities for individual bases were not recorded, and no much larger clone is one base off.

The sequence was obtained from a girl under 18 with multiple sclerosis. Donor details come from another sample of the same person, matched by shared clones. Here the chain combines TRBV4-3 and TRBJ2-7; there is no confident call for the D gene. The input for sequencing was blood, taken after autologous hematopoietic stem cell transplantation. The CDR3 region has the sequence CASSQVSHEQYF. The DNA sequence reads TGCGCCAGCAGCCAAGTCTCGCACGAGCAGTACTTC.